This TCR beta chain originates from a study of blood T cell repertoires in COVID-19. Clones were sequenced by immunoSEQ multiplex PCR, and TCRdb holds only the in-frame ones, with some missing. This sample carries 300,000 to 350,000 clones, 80% to 90% of them seen once, and the ten largest clones take over 4.5%. CDR3 length: 20 amino acids. The chain recombines TRBV21-1 with TRBJ2-2; the DNA was not used to check the table's D call, TRBD1. TRBV21-1 is a pseudogene. This receptor was taken from a man younger than 45 who had recovered from COVID-19. The sequencing input was PBMCs or T cells enriched from blood (not recorded which). CDR3 DNA sequence: TGTGCCAGCAGCAAGCCACCAGGGGCCCGTACCCGCGCGAACACCGGGGAGCTGTTTTTT. Its protein is CASSKPPGARTRANTGELFF.